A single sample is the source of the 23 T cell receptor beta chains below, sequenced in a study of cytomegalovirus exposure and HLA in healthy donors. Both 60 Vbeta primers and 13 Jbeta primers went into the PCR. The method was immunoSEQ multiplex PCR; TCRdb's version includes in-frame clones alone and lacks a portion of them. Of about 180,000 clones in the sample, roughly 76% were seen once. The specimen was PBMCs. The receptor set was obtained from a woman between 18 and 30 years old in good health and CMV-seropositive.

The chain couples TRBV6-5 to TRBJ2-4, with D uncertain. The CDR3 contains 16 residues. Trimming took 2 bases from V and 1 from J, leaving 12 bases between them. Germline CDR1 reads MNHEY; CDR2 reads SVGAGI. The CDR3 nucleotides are TGTGCCAGCAGTTACGGCCCTCCGCCTGCCAAAAACATTCAGTACTTC. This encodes CASSYGPPPAKNIQYF.

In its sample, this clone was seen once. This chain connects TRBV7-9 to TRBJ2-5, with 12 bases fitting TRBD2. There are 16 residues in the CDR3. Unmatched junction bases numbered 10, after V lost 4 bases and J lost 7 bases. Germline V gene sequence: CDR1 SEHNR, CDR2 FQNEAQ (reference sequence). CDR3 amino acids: CASSSLAGGTWATQYF. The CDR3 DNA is TGTGCCAGCAGCTCCCTAGCGGGGGGGACCTGGGCGACCCAGTACTTC.

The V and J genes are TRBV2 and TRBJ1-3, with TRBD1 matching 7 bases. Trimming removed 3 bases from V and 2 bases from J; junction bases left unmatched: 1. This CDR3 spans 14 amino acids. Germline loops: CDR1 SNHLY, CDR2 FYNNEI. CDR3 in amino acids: CASSEGTAGNTIYF. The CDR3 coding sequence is TGTGCCAGCAGTGAGGGGACAGCTGGAAACACCATATATTTT.

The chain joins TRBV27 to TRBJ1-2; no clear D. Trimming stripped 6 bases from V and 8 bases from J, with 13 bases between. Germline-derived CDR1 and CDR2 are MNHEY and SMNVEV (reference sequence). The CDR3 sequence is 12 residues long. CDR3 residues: CASRSGYVGYTF. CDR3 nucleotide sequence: TGTGCCAGCAGATCAGGATACGTGGGCTACACCTTC.

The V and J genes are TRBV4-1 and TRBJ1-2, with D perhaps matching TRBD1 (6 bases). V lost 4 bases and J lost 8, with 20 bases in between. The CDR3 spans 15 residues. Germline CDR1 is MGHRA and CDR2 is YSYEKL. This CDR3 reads CASSPYLVQGRGYTF. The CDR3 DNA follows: TGCGCCAGCAGCCCTTATTTGGTACAGGGTCGGGGCTACACCTTC.

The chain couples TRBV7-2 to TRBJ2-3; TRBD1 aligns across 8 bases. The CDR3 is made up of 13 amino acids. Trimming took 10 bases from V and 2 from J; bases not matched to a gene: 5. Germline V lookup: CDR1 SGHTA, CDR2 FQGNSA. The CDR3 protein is CAKRQGNTDTQYF. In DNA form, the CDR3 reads TGTGCCAAAAGACAGGGGAACACAGATACGCAGTATTTT.

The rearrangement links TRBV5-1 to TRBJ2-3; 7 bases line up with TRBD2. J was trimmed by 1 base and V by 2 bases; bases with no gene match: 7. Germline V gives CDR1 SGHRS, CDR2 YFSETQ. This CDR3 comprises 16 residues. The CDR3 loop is CASSFSLAEGTDTQYF. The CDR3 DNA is TGCGCCAGCAGCTTTTCGCTAGCGGAGGGCACAGATACGCAGTATTTT. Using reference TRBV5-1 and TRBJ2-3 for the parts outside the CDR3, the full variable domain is KAGVTQTPRYLIKTRGQQVTLSCSPISGHRSVSWYQQTPGQGLQFLFEYFSETQRNKGNFPGRFSGRQFSNSRSEMNVSTLELGDSALYLCASSFSLAEGTDTQYFGPGTRLTVL.

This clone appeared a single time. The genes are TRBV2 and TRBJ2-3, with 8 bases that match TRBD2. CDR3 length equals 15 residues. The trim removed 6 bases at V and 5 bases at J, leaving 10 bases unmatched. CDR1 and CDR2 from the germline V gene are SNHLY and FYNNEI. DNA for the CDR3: TGTGCCAGCAGCCCTCGGGGGGGGTACGGAGATACGCAGTATTTT. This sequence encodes CASSPRGGYGDTQYF. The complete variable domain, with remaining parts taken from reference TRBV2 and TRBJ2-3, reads EPEVTQTPSHQVTQMGQEVILRCVPISNHLYFYWYRQILGQKVEFLVSFYNNEISEKSEIFDDQFSVERPDGSNFTLKIRSTKLEDSAMYFCASSPRGGYGDTQYFGPGTRLTVL.

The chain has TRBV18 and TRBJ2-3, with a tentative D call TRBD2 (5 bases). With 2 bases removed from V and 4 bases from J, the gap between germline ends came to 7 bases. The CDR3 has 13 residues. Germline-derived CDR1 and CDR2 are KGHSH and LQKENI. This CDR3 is CASSPSGADTQYF. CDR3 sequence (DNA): TGTGCCAGCTCACCATCCGGGGCAGATACGCAGTATTTT.

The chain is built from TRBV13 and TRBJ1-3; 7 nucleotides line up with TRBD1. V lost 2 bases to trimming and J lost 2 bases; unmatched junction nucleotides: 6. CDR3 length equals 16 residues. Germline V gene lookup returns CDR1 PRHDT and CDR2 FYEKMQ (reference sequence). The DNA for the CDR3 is TGTGCCAGCAGCTTATGGACAGGAGTCACTGGAAACACCATATATTTT. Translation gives CASSLWTGVTGNTIYF.

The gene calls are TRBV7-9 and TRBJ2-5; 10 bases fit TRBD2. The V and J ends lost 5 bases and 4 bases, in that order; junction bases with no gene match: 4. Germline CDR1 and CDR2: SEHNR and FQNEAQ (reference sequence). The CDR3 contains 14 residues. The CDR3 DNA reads TGTGCCAGCAGCCGAGCGGGGGGGCGAGAGACCCAGTACTTC. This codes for CASSRAGGRETQYF.

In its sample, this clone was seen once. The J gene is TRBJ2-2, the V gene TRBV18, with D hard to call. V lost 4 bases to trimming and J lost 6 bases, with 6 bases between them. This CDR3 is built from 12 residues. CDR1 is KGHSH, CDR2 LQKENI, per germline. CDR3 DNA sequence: TGTGCCAGCTCACTTCCCGCCGGGGAGCTGTTTTTT. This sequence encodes CASSLPAGELFF.

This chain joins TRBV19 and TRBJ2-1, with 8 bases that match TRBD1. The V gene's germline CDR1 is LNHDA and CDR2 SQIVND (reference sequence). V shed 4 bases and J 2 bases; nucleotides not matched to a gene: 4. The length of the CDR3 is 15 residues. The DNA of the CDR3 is TGTGCCAGTAGTAGGGGACAGGATACCTACAATGAGCAGTTCTTC. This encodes CASSRGQDTYNEQFF.

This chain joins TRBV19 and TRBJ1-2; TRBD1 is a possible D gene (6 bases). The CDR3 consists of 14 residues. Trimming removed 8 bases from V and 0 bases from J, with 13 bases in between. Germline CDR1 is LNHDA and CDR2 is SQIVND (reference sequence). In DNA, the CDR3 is TGTGCCAGTGGGGGCCCGGCAGCTAACTATGGCTACACCTTC. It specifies CASGGPAANYGYTF.

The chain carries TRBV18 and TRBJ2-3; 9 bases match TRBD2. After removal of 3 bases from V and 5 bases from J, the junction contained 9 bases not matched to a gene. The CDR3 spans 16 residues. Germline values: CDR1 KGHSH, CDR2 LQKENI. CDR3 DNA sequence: TGTGCCAGCTCACCGTTCGCGGGGGGGCAACGAGATACGCAGTATTTT. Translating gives CASSPFAGGQRDTQYF.

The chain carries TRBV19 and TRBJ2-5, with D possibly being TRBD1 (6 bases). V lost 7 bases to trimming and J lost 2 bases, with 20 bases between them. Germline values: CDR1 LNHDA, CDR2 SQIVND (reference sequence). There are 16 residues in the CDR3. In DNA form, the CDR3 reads TGTGCCAGTACCCCACAACAGGGAAATGGGCAAGAGACCCAGTACTTC. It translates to CASTPQQGNGQETQYF.

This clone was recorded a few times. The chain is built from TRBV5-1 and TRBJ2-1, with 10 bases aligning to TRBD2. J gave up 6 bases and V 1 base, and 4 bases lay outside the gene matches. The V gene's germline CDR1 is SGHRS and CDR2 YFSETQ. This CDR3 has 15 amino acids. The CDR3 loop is CASSLIVAGGNEQFF. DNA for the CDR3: TGCGCCAGCAGCTTGATCGTAGCGGGGGGCAATGAGCAGTTCTTC.

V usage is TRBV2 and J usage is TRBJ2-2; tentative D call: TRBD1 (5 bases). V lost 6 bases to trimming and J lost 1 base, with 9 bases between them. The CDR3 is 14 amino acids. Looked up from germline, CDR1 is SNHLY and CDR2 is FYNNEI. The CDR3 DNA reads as TGTGCCAGCAGACAGACAGAGAACACCGGGGAGCTGTTTTTT. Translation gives CASRQTENTGELFF.

This CDR3 reads CASSLDSGGAIGDTQYF. Here the CDR3 DNA reads TGCGCCAGCAGCTTGGATAGCGGGGGCGCGATCGGAGATACGCAGTATTTT. V usage is TRBV5-1 and J usage is TRBJ2-3, with 9 nucleotides matching TRBD2. Per the germline V gene, CDR1 is SGHRS and CDR2 is YFSETQ. CDR3 length: 17 residues. The V and J ends lost 0 bases and 5 bases, in that order; junction bases with no gene match: 10.

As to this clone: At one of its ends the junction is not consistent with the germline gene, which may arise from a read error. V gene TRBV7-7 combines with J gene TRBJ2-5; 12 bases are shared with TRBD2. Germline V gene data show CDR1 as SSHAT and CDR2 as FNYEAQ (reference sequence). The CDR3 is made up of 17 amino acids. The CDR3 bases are TGTGCTAGCAGCTTAGGACTAGCGGGGACACCACAAGAGACCCAGTACTTC. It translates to CASSLGLAGTPQETQYF. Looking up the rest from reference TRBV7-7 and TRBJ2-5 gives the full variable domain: GAGVSQSPRYKVTKRGQDVTLRCDPISSHATLYWYQQALGQGPEFLTYFNYEAQPDKSGLPSDRFSAERPEGSISTLTIQRTEQRDSAMYRCASSLGLAGTPQETQYFGPGTRLLVL.

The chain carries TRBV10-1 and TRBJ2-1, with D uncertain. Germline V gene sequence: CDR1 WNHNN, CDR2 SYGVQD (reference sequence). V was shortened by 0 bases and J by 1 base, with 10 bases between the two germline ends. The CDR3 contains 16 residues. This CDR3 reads CASSESEAVSYNEQFF. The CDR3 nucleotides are TGCGCCAGCAGTGAGTCAGAGGCTGTGTCCTACAATGAGCAGTTCTTC.

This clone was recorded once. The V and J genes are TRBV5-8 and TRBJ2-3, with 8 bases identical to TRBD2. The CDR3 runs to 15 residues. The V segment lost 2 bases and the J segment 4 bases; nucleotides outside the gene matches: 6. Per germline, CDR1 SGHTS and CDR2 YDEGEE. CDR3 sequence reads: CASSLSLAGPDTQYF. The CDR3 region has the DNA TGTGCCAGCAGCTTAAGCTTAGCGGGGCCAGATACGCAGTATTTT.

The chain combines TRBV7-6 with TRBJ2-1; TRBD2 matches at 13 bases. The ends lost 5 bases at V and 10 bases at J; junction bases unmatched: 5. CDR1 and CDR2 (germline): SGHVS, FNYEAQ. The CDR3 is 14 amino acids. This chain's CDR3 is CASSGGLAGLEQFF. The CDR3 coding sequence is TGTGCCAGCAGCGGGGGACTAGCGGGATTAGAGCAGTTCTTC.